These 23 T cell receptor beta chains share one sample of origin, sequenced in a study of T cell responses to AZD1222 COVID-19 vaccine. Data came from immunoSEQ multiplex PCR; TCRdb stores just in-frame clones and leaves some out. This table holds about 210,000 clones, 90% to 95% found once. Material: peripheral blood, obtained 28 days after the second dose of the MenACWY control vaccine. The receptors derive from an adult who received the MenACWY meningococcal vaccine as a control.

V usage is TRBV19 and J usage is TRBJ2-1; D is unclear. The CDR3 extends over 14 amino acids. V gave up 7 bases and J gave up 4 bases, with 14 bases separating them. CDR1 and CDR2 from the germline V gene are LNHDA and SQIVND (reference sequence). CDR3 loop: CASTPTNSYNEQFF. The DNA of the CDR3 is TGTGCCAGTACCCCAACGAACTCATACAATGAGCAGTTCTTC.

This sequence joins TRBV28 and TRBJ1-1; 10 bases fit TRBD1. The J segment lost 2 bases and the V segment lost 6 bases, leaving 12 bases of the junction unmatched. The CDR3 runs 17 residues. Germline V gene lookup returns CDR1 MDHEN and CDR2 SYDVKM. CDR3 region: CASSLSAGTGANTEAFF. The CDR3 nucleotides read TGTGCCAGCAGCCTATCGGCCGGGACAGGGGCTAACACTGAAGCTTTCTTT.

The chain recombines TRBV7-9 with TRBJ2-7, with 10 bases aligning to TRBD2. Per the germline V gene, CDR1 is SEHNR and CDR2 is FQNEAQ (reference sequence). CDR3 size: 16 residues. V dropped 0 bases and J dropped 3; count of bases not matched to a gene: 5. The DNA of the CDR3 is TGTGCCAGCAGCTTAGCGGGGACTAGCGCGCGCTACGAGCAGTACTTC. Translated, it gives CASSLAGTSARYEQYF.

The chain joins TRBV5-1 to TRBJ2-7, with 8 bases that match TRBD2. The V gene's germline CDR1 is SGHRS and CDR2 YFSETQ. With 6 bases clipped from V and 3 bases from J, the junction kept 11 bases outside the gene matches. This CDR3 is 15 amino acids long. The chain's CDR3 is CASTFGAGGFYEQYF. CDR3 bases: TGCGCCAGCACCTTCGGGGCGGGGGGCTTCTACGAGCAGTACTTC.

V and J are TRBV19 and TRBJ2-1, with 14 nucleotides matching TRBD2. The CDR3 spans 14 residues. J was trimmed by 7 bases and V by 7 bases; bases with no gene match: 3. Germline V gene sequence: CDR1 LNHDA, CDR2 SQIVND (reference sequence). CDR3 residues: CASIGTSGRNEQFF. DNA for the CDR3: TGTGCCAGTATAGGGACTAGCGGGAGAAATGAGCAGTTCTTC.

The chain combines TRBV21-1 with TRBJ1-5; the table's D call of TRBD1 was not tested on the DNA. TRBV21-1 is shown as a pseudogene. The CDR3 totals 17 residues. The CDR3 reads CASSKALTDYSNQPQHF. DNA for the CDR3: TGTGCCAGCAGCAAAGCTTTGACAGATTATAGCAATCAGCCCCAGCATTTT.

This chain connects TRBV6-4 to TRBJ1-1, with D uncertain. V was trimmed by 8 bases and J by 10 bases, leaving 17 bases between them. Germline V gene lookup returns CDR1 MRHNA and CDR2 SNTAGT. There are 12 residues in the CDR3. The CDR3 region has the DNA TGTGCCAGCCCCCCGAAGGTGGACTCAGCTTTCTTT. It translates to CASPPKVDSAFF.

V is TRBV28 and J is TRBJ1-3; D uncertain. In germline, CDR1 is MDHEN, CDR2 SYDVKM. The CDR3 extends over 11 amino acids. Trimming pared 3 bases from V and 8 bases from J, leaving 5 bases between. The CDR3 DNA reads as TGTGCCAGCAGTTTCGGGGACACCATATATTTT. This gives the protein CASSFGDTIYF.

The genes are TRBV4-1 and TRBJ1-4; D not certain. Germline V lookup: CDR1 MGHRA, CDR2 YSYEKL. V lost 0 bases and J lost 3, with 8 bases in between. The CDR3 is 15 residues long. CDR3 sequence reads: CASSQDDVPNEKLFF. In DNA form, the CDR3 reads TGCGCCAGCAGCCAAGATGACGTACCTAATGAAAAACTGTTTTTT.

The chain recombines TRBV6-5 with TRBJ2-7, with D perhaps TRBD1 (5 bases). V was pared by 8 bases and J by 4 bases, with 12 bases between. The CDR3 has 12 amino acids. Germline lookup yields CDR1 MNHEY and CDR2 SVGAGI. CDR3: CASQGILYEQYF. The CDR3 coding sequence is TGTGCCAGCCAGGGAATCCTATACGAGCAGTACTTC.

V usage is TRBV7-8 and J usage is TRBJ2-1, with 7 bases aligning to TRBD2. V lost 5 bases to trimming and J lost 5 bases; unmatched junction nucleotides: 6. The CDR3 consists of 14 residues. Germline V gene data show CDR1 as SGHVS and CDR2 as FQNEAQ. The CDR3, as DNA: TGTGCCAGCAGCCGAACTAGCGTACACAATGAGCAGTTCTTC. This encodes CASSRTSVHNEQFF.

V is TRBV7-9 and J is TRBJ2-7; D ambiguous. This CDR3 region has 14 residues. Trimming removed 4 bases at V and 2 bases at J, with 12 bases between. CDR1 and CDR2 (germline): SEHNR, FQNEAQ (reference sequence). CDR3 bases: TGTGCCAGCAGCTCCTCCGGGCTTACCTACGAGCAGTACTTC. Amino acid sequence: CASSSSGLTYEQYF.

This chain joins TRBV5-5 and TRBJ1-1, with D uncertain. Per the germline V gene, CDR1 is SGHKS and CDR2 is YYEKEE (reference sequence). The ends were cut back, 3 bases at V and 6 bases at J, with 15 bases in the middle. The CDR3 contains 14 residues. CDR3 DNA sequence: TGTGCCAGCAGCTATACGGGGTCGCTATCTGAAGCTTTCTTT. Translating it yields CASSYTGSLSEAFF.

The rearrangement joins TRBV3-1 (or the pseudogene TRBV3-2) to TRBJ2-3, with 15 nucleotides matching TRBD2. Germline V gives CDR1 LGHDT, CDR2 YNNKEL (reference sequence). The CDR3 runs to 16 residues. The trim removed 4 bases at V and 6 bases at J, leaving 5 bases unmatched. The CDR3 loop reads CASSRGLAGGRDTQYF. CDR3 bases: TGTGCCAGCAGCCGGGGACTAGCGGGAGGACGTGATACGCAGTATTTT.

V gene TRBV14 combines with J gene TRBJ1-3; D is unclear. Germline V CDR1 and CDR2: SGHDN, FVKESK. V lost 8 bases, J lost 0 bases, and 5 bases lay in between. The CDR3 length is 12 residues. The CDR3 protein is CASGRSGNTIYF. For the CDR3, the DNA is TGTGCCAGCGGGCGCTCTGGAAACACCATATATTTT.

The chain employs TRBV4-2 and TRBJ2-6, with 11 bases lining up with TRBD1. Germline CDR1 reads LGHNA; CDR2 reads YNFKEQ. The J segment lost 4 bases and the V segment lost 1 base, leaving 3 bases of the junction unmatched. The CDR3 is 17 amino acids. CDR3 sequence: CASSQVRTGGGANVLTF. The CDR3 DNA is TGTGCCAGCAGCCAAGTAAGGACAGGGGGCGGGGCCAACGTCCTGACTTTC.

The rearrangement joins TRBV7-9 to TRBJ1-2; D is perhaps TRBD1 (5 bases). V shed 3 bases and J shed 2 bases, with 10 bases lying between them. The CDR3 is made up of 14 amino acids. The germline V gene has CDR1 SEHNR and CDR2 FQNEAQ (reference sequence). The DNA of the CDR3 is TGTGCCAGCAGCTTCAGTGCAGGGAACTATGGCTACACCTTC. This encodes CASSFSAGNYGYTF.

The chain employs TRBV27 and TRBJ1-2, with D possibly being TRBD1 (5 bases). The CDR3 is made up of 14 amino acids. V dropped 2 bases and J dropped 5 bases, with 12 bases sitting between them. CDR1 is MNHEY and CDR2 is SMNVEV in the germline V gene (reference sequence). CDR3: CASSLGASSYGYTF. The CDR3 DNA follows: TGTGCCAGCAGTTTAGGGGCGTCCTCTTATGGCTACACCTTC.

DNA for the CDR3: TGTGCCAGCAGTGATTTAGTGGCGGGGGGCGTGGAGACCCAGTACTTC. Its protein product is CASSDLVAGGVETQYF. The chain recombines TRBV2 with TRBJ2-5, with 8 bases aligning to TRBD2. The ends lost 3 bases at V and 5 bases at J; junction bases unmatched: 11. Germline CDR1 reads SNHLY; CDR2 reads FYNNEI. The CDR3 consists of 16 residues.

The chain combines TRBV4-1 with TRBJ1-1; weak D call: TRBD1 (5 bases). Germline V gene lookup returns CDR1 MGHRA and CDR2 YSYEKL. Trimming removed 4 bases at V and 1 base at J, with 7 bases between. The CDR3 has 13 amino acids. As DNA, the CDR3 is TGCGCCAGCAGCCCTACAGGGAACACTGAAGCTTTCTTT. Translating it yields CASSPTGNTEAFF.

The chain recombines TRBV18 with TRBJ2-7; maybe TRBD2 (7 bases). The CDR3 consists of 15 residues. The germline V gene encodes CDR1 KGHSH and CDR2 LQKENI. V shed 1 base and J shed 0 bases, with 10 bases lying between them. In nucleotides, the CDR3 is TGTGCCAGCTCACCACAGGGGGAGGGCTCCTACGAGCAGTACTTC. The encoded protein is CASSPQGEGSYEQYF.

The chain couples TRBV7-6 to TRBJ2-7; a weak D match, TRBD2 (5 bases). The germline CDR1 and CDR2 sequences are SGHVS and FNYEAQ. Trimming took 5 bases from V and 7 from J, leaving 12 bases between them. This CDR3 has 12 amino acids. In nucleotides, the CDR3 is TGTGCCAGCAGCACGGACTTGGGGGAGCAGTACTTC. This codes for CASSTDLGEQYF.

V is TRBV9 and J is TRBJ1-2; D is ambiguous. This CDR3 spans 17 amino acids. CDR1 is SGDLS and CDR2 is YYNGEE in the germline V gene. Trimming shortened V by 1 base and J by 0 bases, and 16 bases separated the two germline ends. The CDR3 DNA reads TGTGCCAGCAGCGTATTCCCAACAACTCACCCTAACTATGGCTACACCTTC. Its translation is CASSVFPTTHPNYGYTF.